What follows are 23 T cell receptor beta chains derived from one specimen sequenced in a study of T cell responses to AZD1222 COVID-19 vaccine. Measured with immunoSEQ multiplex PCR; TCRdb has only the in-frame clones, and not every one. The sample gives 130,000 to 150,000 clones, about 91% of which show up once; about 15% is in the top ten. This material consisted of peripheral blood, taken on day 0 of AZD1222 vaccination. These receptors originate from an adult in good health.

The gene calls are TRBV6-5 and TRBJ2-5; weak D call: TRBD1 (6 bases). The CDR3 consists of 13 residues. Germline V gene lookup returns CDR1 MNHEY and CDR2 SVGAGI. V lost 6 bases, J lost 0 bases, and 8 bases lay in between. The DNA for the CDR3 is TGTGCCAGCAGAGGGGACAACCAAGAGACCCAGTACTTC. It codes for CASRGDNQETQYF.

The chain couples TRBV7-3 to TRBJ1-1; D call uncertain. CDR1 and CDR2 from the germline V gene are SGHTA and FQGTGA. There are 14 residues in the CDR3. The V end lost 5 bases, the J end lost 0 bases, and 10 bases lay between the germline ends. CDR3 nucleotides: TGTGCCAGCAGCCCTTCCGGCCTGAACACTGAAGCTTTCTTT. Amino acid sequence: CASSPSGLNTEAFF.

The V and J genes are TRBV4-3 and TRBJ1-2; D gene uncertain. Deletions cut 5 bases from V and 3 bases from J, with 10 bases between. Germline lookup yields CDR1 LGHNA and CDR2 YSLEER. CDR3 length equals 13 residues. The CDR3 protein is CASSSSSYYGYTF. CDR3 sequence (DNA): TGCGCCAGCAGCTCCAGTAGCTACTATGGCTACACCTTC.

This sequence joins TRBV3-1 (or the pseudogene TRBV3-2) and TRBJ2-3; D might be TRBD1 or TRBD2, each matching 6 bases. The CDR3 length is 16 residues. Germline V gene lookup returns CDR1 LGHDT and CDR2 YNNKEL (reference sequence). Trimming removed 1 base at V and 1 base at J, with 12 bases between. The CDR3 nucleotides read TGTGCCAGCAGCCAAGGGGGGCAGCGGGGCACAGATACGCAGTATTTT. Residues: CASSQGGQRGTDTQYF.

The CDR3 sequence: CSARGQRYNEQFF. CDR3 DNA sequence: TGCAGCGCCAGGGGACAGCGATACAATGAGCAGTTCTTC. V and J are TRBV29-1 and TRBJ2-1; 7 positions agree with TRBD1. Germline-derived CDR1 and CDR2 are SQVTM and ANQGSEA. The CDR3 runs 13 residues. Trimming at V came to 7 bases and at J to 4 bases, leaving 7 bases not matched to a gene.

The chain uses TRBV9 and TRBJ2-1; D tentatively fits TRBD1 or TRBD2 (5 bases each). The CDR3 contains 14 residues. Germline loops: CDR1 SGDLS, CDR2 YYNGEE. With 0 bases removed from V and 5 bases from J, the gap between germline ends came to 9 bases. The CDR3 protein is CASSVAGRDNEQFF. CDR3 nucleotides: TGTGCCAGCAGCGTAGCAGGGAGAGACAATGAGCAGTTCTTC.

The chain employs TRBV3-1 (or the pseudogene TRBV3-2) and TRBJ2-5, with TRBD2 identical over 8 bases. The CDR3 is 16 amino acids. Germline-derived CDR1 and CDR2 are LGHDT and YNNKEL (reference sequence). The V and J ends lost 4 bases and 5 bases, in that order; junction bases with no gene match: 12. Here the CDR3 reads CASSPSGTRPTETQYF. The CDR3 DNA is TGTGCCAGCAGCCCCTCTGGGACTAGGCCCACCGAGACCCAGTACTTC.

V usage is TRBV7-2 and J usage is TRBJ2-5; D unclear. This CDR3 comprises 15 residues. V was clipped by 4 bases and J by 4 bases, with 16 bases between them. The germline CDR1 and CDR2 sequences are SGHTA and FQGNSA. Here the CDR3 DNA reads TGTGCCAGCAGCTCGGCCCAGCGAAGGGCAGAGACCCAGTACTTC. As protein: CASSSAQRRAETQYF.

The V call is TRBV6-1, the J call TRBJ1-2, with D perhaps matching TRBD1 (5 bases). Germline loops: CDR1 MNHNS, CDR2 SASEGT. The CDR3 contains 15 residues. With 2 bases removed from V and 4 bases from J, the gap between germline ends came to 14 bases. The CDR3 DNA reads TGTGCCAGCAGTGAATCGAGGGGTTGGATCTATGGCTACACCTTC. It is translated as CASSESRGWIYGYTF.

This sequence joins TRBV3-1 (or the pseudogene TRBV3-2) and TRBJ2-2; no definite D call. CDR3 length: 14 residues. Trimming took 6 bases from V and 5 from J, leaving 13 bases between them. CDR1 is LGHDT and CDR2 is YNNKEL in the germline V gene (reference sequence). The CDR3 region is CASSPGSRTGELFF. Here the CDR3 DNA reads TGTGCCAGCAGTCCCGGGTCCCGAACCGGGGAGCTGTTTTTT.

This chain links TRBV18 with TRBJ2-5, with D perhaps TRBD2 (6 bases). Trimming removed 0 bases at V and 5 bases at J, with 10 bases between. The CDR3 spans 14 residues. Germline loops: CDR1 KGHSH, CDR2 LQKENI. The chain's CDR3 is CASSPPTGRETQYF. In nucleotides, the CDR3 is TGTGCCAGCTCACCACCAACGGGGAGGGAGACCCAGTACTTC.

V and J are TRBV18 and TRBJ2-1, with TRBD2 matching over 13 bases. The CDR3 runs to 19 residues. Per germline, CDR1 KGHSH and CDR2 LQKENI. V lost 6 bases and J lost 8; bases outside the gene matches: 19. CDR3 region: CASSRPRLAGGRSADEQFF. The CDR3 DNA reads TGTGCCAGCTCTCGCCCAAGACTAGCGGGGGGCCGGAGTGCAGATGAGCAGTTCTTC.

The rearrangement uses TRBV20-1 and TRBJ2-2, with D unclear. This CDR3 has 12 amino acids. The germline gives CDR1 DFQATT, CDR2 SNEGSKA (reference sequence). V was cut by 3 bases and J by 8 bases, with 10 bases left in between. CDR3 coding DNA: TGCAGTGCTAGTCGAGTTAGTGGGGAGCTGTTTTTT. Protein sequence: CSASRVSGELFF.

The gene calls are TRBV6-6 and TRBJ1-5; D possibly corresponds to TRBD1 (5 bases). The CDR3 sequence is 12 residues long. V gave up 7 bases and J gave up 4 bases, with 8 bases separating them. Germline V gene lookup returns CDR1 MNHNY and CDR2 SVGAGI (reference sequence). The CDR3 spells CASMGGNQPQHF. CDR3 bases: TGTGCCAGCATGGGGGGGAATCAGCCCCAGCATTTT.

The chain carries TRBV11-1 and TRBJ2-7; either TRBD1 or TRBD2 may fit D (5 bases each). The CDR3 loop spans 14 amino acids. From germline, CDR1 is SGHAT and CDR2 FQDESV (reference sequence). With 4 bases removed from V and 0 bases from J, the gap between germline ends came to 10 bases. In DNA, the CDR3 is TGTGCCAGCAGCTGGGACGGACTCTCCTACGAGCAGTACTTC. The encoded protein is CASSWDGLSYEQYF.

The chain combines TRBV7-2 with TRBJ1-2; D is possibly TRBD1 (6 bases). The CDR3 has 14 residues. Germline V gene lookup returns CDR1 SGHTA and CDR2 FQGNSA. V lost 3 bases, J lost 5 bases, and 13 bases lay in between. CDR3 protein: CASSFEGRGYGYTF. Here the CDR3 DNA reads TGTGCCAGCAGCTTCGAAGGCAGGGGTTATGGCTACACCTTC. Full variable domain (remainder filled in from reference TRBV7-2 and TRBJ1-2): GAGVSQSPSNKVTEKGKDVELRCDPISGHTALYWYRQSLGQGLEFLIYFQGNSAPDKSGLPSDRFSAERTGGSVSTLTIQRTQQEDSAVYLCASSFEGRGYGYTFGSGTRLTVV.

V gene TRBV5-8 combines with J gene TRBJ2-7; the D is unclear. V lost 4 bases and J 3 bases, leaving 11 bases between the germline ends. The CDR3 is 13 amino acids. Germline CDR1 is SGHTS and CDR2 is YDEGEE. The CDR3 spells CASSTMIIYEQYF. CDR3 nucleotides: TGTGCCAGCAGCACGATGATTATCTACGAGCAGTACTTC.

The chain employs TRBV18 and TRBJ1-5; D remains unclear. The CDR3 is 15 amino acids. CDR1 and CDR2 from the germline V gene are KGHSH and LQKENI. V was cut by 6 bases and J by 4 bases, with 16 bases left in between. DNA of the CDR3: TGTGCCAGCTCCTCGATGGCAGTTGAGAATCAGCCCCAGCATTTT. Its translation is CASSSMAVENQPQHF.

On this clone: Other DNA sequences from this sample encode an identical CDR3 as well. The V gene is TRBV7-3, the J gene TRBJ1-1; D is perhaps TRBD1 (6 bases). The V end was cut by 4 bases, the J end by 1 base, with 10 bases between. The germline CDR1 and CDR2 sequences are SGHTA and FQGTGA. The CDR3 totals 14 residues. DNA for the CDR3: TGTGCCAGCAGCTCACAGGGACCGAACACTGAAGCTTTCTTT. This sequence encodes CASSSQGPNTEAFF.

This clone came up once. The CDR3 DNA sequence: TGTGCCAGCGACTCCCGGCGAGGGGTTGGAAACACCATATATTTT. Translation: CASDSRRGVGNTIYF. The rearrangement uses TRBV19 and TRBJ1-3; D is perhaps TRBD1 (5 bases). The CDR3 spans 15 residues. CDR1 and CDR2 (germline): LNHDA, SQIVND (reference sequence). Trimming took off 9 bases at V and 3 bases at J, with 18 bases between the two ends.

The chain employs TRBV3-1 (or the pseudogene TRBV3-2) and TRBJ2-1; D is undetermined. The V end lost 3 bases, the J end lost 6 bases, and 18 bases lay between the germline ends. The CDR3 extends over 16 amino acids. Germline V CDR1 and CDR2: LGHDT, YNNKEL (reference sequence). The DNA for the CDR3 is TGTGCCAGCAGCCACCTACAAGCCGGATACGGCAATGAGCAGTTCTTC. This translates into CASSHLQAGYGNEQFF.

J is TRBJ1-3 and V is TRBV19, with 7 bases aligning to TRBD1. J was trimmed by 2 bases and V by 5 bases; bases with no gene match: 21. Per germline, CDR1 LNHDA and CDR2 SQIVND (reference sequence). CDR3 size: 20 residues. This CDR3 reads CASSPPPGVTGMGAGNTIYF. The CDR3 DNA reads TGTGCCAGTAGTCCACCACCGGGGGTGACAGGGATGGGCGCTGGAAACACCATATATTTT.

The chain joins TRBV3-1 (or the pseudogene TRBV3-2) to TRBJ2-7, with D possibly TRBD2 on 5 matching bases. The CDR3 is made up of 13 amino acids. Germline-derived CDR1 and CDR2 are LGHDT and YNNKEL (reference sequence). V lost 3 bases and J lost 3, with 9 bases in between. The CDR3 nucleotides are TGTGCCAGCAGCCAGGCGAGCGGCTACGAGCAGTACTTC. It yields the protein CASSQASGYEQYF.